This TCR beta chain was obtained from a study of T cell responses to AZD1222 COVID-19 vaccine. Recipients boosted at about 4 weeks or about 12 weeks are pooled. Unmatched junction bases numbered 2, after V lost 4 bases and J lost 5 bases. The CDR3 is made up of 13 amino acids. Looked up from germline, CDR1 is SEHNR and CDR2 is FQNEAQ (reference sequence). Repertoires were generated with immunoSEQ multiplex PCR, while TCRdb's copy carries only in-frame clones and drops some. The table has 130,000 to 150,000 clones, 90% to 95% seen once. The V gene is TRBV7-9, the J gene TRBJ2-1, with 7 positions matching TRBD2. The sequences come from peripheral blood, collected 28 days after the second AZD1222 dose. The clonotype comes from an adult who received the AZD1222 COVID-19 vaccine. The CDR3 DNA reads TGTGCCAGCAGCTCGAGCGGGGACAATGAGCAGTTCTTC. As protein: CASSSSGDNEQFF. The full variable domain, its missing parts supplied by reference TRBV7-9 and TRBJ2-1, is DTGVSQNPRHKITKRGQNVTFRCDPISEHNRLYWYRQTLGQGPEFLTYFQNEAQLEKSRLLSDRFSAERPKGSFSTLEIQRTEQGDSAMYLCASSSSGDNEQFFGPGTRLTVL.